This T cell receptor (beta chain) emerged from a study of T-cell reconstitution after alpha-beta-depleted transplantation in children. Study results and limitations: Expanded clones from the graft, numbering several hundred, reportedly supplied alpha-beta T cells about two months after transplant. Some patients showed high day-60 TCRbeta diversity, which derived from surviving recipient T cells and thymic progenitors. Diversity and T-cell counts at one year after transplant derived mostly from new T cells.

Trimming stripped 5 bases from V and 4 bases from J, with 10 bases between. CDR1 is SGHTS and CDR2 is YDEGEE in the germline V gene. The CDR3 runs 13 residues. Unique molecular identifiers were incorporated into the prepared TCRbeta library. TCRdb re-derived calls from the PCR reads in MiXCR, one entry per CDR3 protein. This sample has about 300,000 distinct CDR3 sequences, with about a tenth found just once. This clonotype showed up many times. Antigen: not known. The receptor's source is a boy in the first two years of life with acute myeloid leukemia, due to receive a stem cell transplant. The chain couples TRBV5-8 to TRBJ1-5; D gene uncertain. Sequenced material: PBMCs, taken before TCRalphabeta/CD19-depleted stem cell transplant. CDR3 region: CASRQGPNQPQHF. The CDR3 DNA follows: TGTGCCAGCAGACAAGGACCTAATCAGCCCCAGCATTTT.